A selection of T cell receptor beta chains follows, all from one sample in a study of shared clonotypes between healthy human individuals. Using immunoSEQ multiplex PCR, the repertoire was profiled, and TCRdb retains in-frame clones only, with some absent. The table includes 950,000 to 1,200,000 clones, roughly 80% detected once. Sequenced material: memory CD4+ T cells from PBMCs. These receptors were obtained from a man aged 18 to 30 in good health. Some clones in this sample may be carry-over from other donors' samples. Each CDR3 is given with its conserved first and last residue. Fields, in order: V gene, J gene, CDR3 protein.

>TRBV2|TRBJ2-7
CASSGDRGREQYF
>TRBV5-5|TRBJ2-6
CASSSVWGRGANVLTF
>TRBV11-1|TRBJ2-1
CASSLESVAGGGDEQFF
>TRBV7-9|TRBJ1-4
CASTEGVTGESGVDEKLFF
>TRBV5-1|TRBJ2-2
CASSRLGTGELFF
>TRBV4-3|TRBJ2-7
CASSQGRSYTYEQYF
>TRBV4-3|TRBJ2-7
CASSQGWGTTNQQYF
>TRBV21-1|TRBJ1-5
CASSVRDREKGQPQHF
>TRBV5-8|TRBJ2-7
CASSSPLSSRGSYEQYF
>TRBV25-1|TRBJ2-5
CASSGQGETQYF
>TRBV28|TRBJ2-6
CASSGQGAGANVLTF
>TRBV5-5|TRBJ2-7
CASSSRDSFYEQYF
>TRBV29-1|TRBJ1-2
CSADVGQGDGYTF
>TRBV4-2|TRBJ2-7
CASSQGSGSYEQYF
>TRBV19|TRBJ2-7
CASSQQGAEQYF
>TRBV7-3|TRBJ2-7
CASSLSAGVPYEQYF
>TRBV27|TRBJ1-6
CASKGVGSPLHF
>TRBV28|TRBJ1-2
CASSSTTGFGYTF
>TRBV6-5|TRBJ1-4
CASSYTRGAFEKLFF
>TRBV5-1|TRBJ1-2
CASSLGEKGGYTF
>TRBV11-2|TRBJ2-7
CASSLDYRGPYEQYF
>TRBV7-2|TRBJ2-6
CASRDSSSGANVLTF
>TRBV5-1|TRBJ1-1
CASSLEGSKNTEAFF
>TRBV19|TRBJ2-3
CASSTRWGTDTQYF
>TRBV14|TRBJ2-7
CASSQALLTGEQYF
>TRBV28|TRBJ1-1
CASSLRPSPEAFF
>TRBV25-1|TRBJ2-7
CASSPHGSWGRYEQYF
>TRBV28|TRBJ2-3
CASSHYGVGTDTQYF
>TRBV7-2|TRBJ1-2
CASSRGADGPYGYTF
>TRBV6-6|TRBJ2-7
CASSYDMNYEQYF
>TRBV28|TRBJ2-3
CASSLSRGLPSQYF
>TRBV18|TRBJ2-2
CASSPDLAGGLPGELFF
>TRBV28|TRBJ1-2
CASTFREWSGYTF
>TRBV5-4|TRBJ2-5
CASSFRDRQEETQYF
>TRBV7-2|TRBJ1-4
CASSLHRGGEKLFF
>TRBV2|TRBJ2-1
CANGLAGGSYEQFF
>TRBV2|TRBJ2-7
CASSGAPLEQYF
>TRBV5-4|TRBJ2-2
CASSPGGERTGELFF
>TRBV7-2|TRBJ1-2
CASSAGQGTGYGYTF
>TRBV5-6|TRBJ1-2
CASSWGDQAYGYTF
>TRBV19|TRBJ1-2
CASSMGEGLRGYTF